This TCR beta chain was sequenced for a study of cytomegalovirus exposure and HLA in healthy donors. Notes on the study in general: Immune exposure data for these donors was limited to CMV serostatus. A later analysis found TCR association rates differed by HLA locus, highest for DRB1 and lowest for HLA-C.

Comments on this clone: Its antigen is currently unknown.

Primers included in the PCR were 60 Vbeta and 13 Jbeta primers. Data came from immunoSEQ multiplex PCR; TCRdb stores just in-frame clones and leaves some out. The sample table sets out over 75,000 clones. Germline CDR1 is LNHDA and CDR2 is SQIVND (reference sequence). Trimming took off 7 bases at V and 4 bases at J, with 14 bases between the two ends. The length of the CDR3 is 14 residues. What was sequenced was PBMCs. V gene TRBV19 combines with J gene TRBJ1-5; D is perhaps TRBD1 (6 bases). The receptor was isolated from a girl aged 10 to 17 in good health and CMV-seropositive. CDR3 residues: CASTPTGPNQPQHF. CDR3 DNA: TGTGCCAGTACTCCGACAGGCCCGAATCAGCCCCAGCATTTT.